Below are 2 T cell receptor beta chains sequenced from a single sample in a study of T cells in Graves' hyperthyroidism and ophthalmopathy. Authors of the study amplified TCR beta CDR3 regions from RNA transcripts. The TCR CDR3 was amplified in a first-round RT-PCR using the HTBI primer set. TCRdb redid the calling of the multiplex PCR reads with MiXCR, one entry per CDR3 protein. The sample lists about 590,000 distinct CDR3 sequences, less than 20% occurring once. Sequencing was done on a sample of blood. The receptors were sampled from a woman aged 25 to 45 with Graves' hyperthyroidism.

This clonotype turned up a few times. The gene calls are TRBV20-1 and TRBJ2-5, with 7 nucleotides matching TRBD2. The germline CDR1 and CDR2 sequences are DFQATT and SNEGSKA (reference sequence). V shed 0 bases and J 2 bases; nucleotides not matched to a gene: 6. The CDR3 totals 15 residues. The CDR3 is CSARDPAGLQETQYF. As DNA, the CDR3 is TGCAGTGCTAGAGACCCAGCGGGGCTTCAAGAGACCCAGTACTTC.

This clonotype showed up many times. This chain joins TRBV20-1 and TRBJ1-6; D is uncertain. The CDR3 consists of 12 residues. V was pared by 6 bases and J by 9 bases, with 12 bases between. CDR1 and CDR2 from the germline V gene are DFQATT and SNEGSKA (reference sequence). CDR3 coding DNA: TGCAGTGCCCTCTGGCCGAGTTCACCCCTCCACTTT. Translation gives CSALWPSSPLHF.